The 12 T cell receptor beta chains below all came from one sample that was sequenced in a study of shared clonotypes between healthy human individuals. The method was immunoSEQ multiplex PCR; TCRdb's version includes in-frame clones alone and lacks a portion of them. The table records approximately 97,000 clones, roughly two thirds of them present only once. Material for sequencing was memory CD8+ T cells sorted from blood. The subset is: CD45RO+ cells pooled with CCR7-negative TemRA cells. These receptors all stem from a young man in good health.

CDR3 sequence reads: CASSLSASYEQYF. In DNA form, the CDR3 reads TGTGCCAGCAGTTTAAGCGCATCCTACGAGCAGTACTTC. V and J are TRBV27 and TRBJ2-7; D is unresolved. This CDR3 has 13 residues. Germline V gives CDR1 MNHEY, CDR2 SMNVEV (reference sequence). With 2 bases removed from V and 1 base from J, the gap between germline ends came to 6 bases.

With regard to this clone: The sample has other DNA sequences that encode this CDR3 too. This chain joins TRBV6-1 and TRBJ2-1, with 9 bases identical to TRBD2. The CDR3 consists of 15 residues. After removal of 0 bases from V and 4 bases from J, the junction contained 1 base not matched to a gene. Germline CDR1 reads MNHNS; CDR2 reads SASEGT. The CDR3 DNA reads TGTGCCAGCAGTGAAGCTAGCGGGAGTTACAATGAGCAGTTCTTC. Residues: CASSEASGSYNEQFF.

This rearrangement joins TRBV29-1 to TRBJ2-5; no definite D call. Trimming cost V 2 bases and J 4 bases, with 11 bases left between them. Germline V lookup: CDR1 SQVTM, CDR2 ANQGSEA. This CDR3 has 13 residues. The CDR3 region is CSVEIIVGETQYF. DNA of the CDR3: TGCAGCGTTGAAATCATAGTGGGAGAGACCCAGTACTTC.

The chain employs TRBV5-4 and TRBJ2-5; no clear D. In germline, CDR1 is SGHNT, CDR2 YYREEE (reference sequence). V dropped 5 bases and J dropped 5 bases, with 7 bases sitting between them. CDR3 length: 11 residues. The CDR3 protein is CASSIGETQYF. CDR3 nucleotides: TGTGCCAGCAGTATTGGGGAGACCCAGTACTTC.

The table lists this clone with many counts. The chain couples TRBV7-3 to TRBJ2-5; a possible D gene is TRBD1 (6 bases). Germline lookup yields CDR1 SGHTA and CDR2 FQGTGA. The CDR3 is 15 residues long. The V gene lost 6 bases and the J gene lost 5 bases, with 19 bases spanning the gap. For the CDR3, the DNA is TGTGCCAGCAGTCGAACCGCAGGGGCCCGGGAGACCCAGTACTTC. It translates to CASSRTAGARETQYF.

This clone was counted only a few times. This chain joins TRBV5-1 and TRBJ2-7, with TRBD2 matching over 8 bases. With V trimmed by 0 bases and J by 4 bases, 9 bases remained unmatched. The CDR3 runs 16 residues. Germline lookup yields CDR1 SGHRS and CDR2 YFSETQ. The CDR3 nucleotides are TGCGCCAGCAGCTTGGCCCTAGGACTAGCTGTTTACGAGCAGTACTTC. Its protein product is CASSLALGLAVYEQYF.

V usage is TRBV6-4 and J usage is TRBJ2-3; D call uncertain. The assigned J gene may be wrong: the sequence end matches TRBJ1-5 better. Germline assignment: CDR1 MRHNA and CDR2 SNTAGT. There are 14 residues in the CDR3. The CDR3 region has the DNA TGTGCCAGCAGCCTCCGCAACTACCTAGATACGCAGCATTTT. It encodes CASSLRNYLDTQHF.

V and J are TRBV4-1 and TRBJ1-2, with 9 bases lining up with TRBD1. Per germline, CDR1 MGHRA and CDR2 YSYEKL. Trimming took 3 bases from V and 5 from J; bases not matched to a gene: 7. The CDR3 loop spans 15 amino acids. CDR3 sequence reads: CASSQDDRGSYGYTF. Written as DNA, the CDR3 is TGCGCCAGCAGCCAGGACGACAGGGGGTCGTATGGCTACACCTTC.

V usage is TRBV25-1 and J usage is TRBJ2-6, with D unclear. V was shortened by 4 bases and J by 0 bases, with 13 bases between the two germline ends. CDR1 is MGHDK and CDR2 is SYGVNS in the germline V gene. The CDR3 has 17 residues. CDR3 DNA sequence: TGTGCCAGCAGTGGGGGTGGTCGGTACTCTGGGGCCAACGTCCTGACTTTC. This codes for CASSGGGRYSGANVLTF.

CDR3 sequence: CAGSLSAGRHNEQFF. DNA of the CDR3: TGTGCCGGAAGTCTTAGCGCGGGACGGCACAATGAGCAGTTCTTC. The chain uses TRBV7-9 and TRBJ2-1, with D possibly matching TRBD2 (6 bases). CDR1 SEHNR and CDR2 FQNEAQ come from the germline V gene (reference sequence). The CDR3 consists of 15 residues. With 11 bases removed from V and 5 bases from J, the gap between germline ends came to 22 bases. The entire variable domain, with the rest obtained from reference TRBV7-9 and TRBJ2-1, is as follows: DTGVSQNPRHKITKRGQNVTFRCDPISEHNRLYWYRQTLGQGPEFLTYFQNEAQLEKSRLLSDRFSAERPKGSFSTLEIQRTEQGDSAMYLCAGSLSAGRHNEQFFGPGTRLTVL.

The V and J genes are TRBV12-5 and TRBJ2-3; D is possibly TRBD1 (6 bases). This CDR3 has 18 amino acids. Germline CDR1 and CDR2: LGHNT and FRNRAP. Trimming shortened V by 5 bases and J by 2 bases, and 23 bases separated the two germline ends. The CDR3 is CASGHPLRRHRATDTQYF. In DNA, the CDR3 is TGTGCTAGTGGTCACCCCCTACGGAGACACAGGGCCACAGATACGCAGTATTTT.

Concerning this clone: This sample also contains other DNA sequences that code for the same CDR3. The chain carries TRBV5-1 and TRBJ2-3; D remains unclear. CDR3 length equals 12 residues. Germline V gene lookup returns CDR1 SGHRS and CDR2 YFSETQ. Trimming took off 0 bases at V and 5 bases at J, with 4 bases between the two ends. CDR3 sequence: CASSLALDTQYF. The CDR3 DNA follows: TGCGCCAGCAGCTTGGCTCTAGATACGCAGTATTTT.